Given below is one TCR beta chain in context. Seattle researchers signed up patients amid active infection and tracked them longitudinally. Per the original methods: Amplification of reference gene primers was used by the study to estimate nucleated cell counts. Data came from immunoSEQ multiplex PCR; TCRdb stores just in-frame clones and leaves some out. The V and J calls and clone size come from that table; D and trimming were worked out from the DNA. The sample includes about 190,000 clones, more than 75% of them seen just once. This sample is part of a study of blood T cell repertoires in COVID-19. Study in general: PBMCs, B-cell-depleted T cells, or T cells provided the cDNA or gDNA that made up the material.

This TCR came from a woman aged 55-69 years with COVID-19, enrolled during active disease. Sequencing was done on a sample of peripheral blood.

CDR3 nucleotides: TGTGCCAGCAGTTACCCGAGCGGTAGCGGCACAGATACGCAGTATTTT. Encoded protein: CASSYPSGSGTDTQYF. V is TRBV6-2 or TRBV6-3 and J is TRBJ2-3; D may be TRBD2 (5 bases). Between the trimmed V and J ends, which lost 2 bases and 1 base, there was a span of 13 bases. Germline values: CDR1 MNHEY, CDR2 SVGEGT. The CDR3 loop spans 16 amino acids.